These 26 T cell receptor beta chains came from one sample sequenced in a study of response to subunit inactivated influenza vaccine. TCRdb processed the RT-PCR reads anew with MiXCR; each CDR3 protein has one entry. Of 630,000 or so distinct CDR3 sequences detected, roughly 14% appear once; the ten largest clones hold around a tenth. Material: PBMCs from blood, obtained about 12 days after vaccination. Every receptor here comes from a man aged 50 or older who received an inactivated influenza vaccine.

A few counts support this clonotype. CDR3 protein: CATSEGQGAYEQYF. In DNA form, the CDR3 reads TGTGCCACCAGTGAAGGACAGGGGGCCTACGAGCAGTACTTC. The chain recombines TRBV24-1 with TRBJ2-7, with 10 bases matching TRBD1. The germline V gene encodes CDR1 KGHDR and CDR2 SFDVKD. The CDR3 has 14 residues. Germline trimming cut 4 bases from V and 2 bases from J; bases unmatched to any gene: 1.

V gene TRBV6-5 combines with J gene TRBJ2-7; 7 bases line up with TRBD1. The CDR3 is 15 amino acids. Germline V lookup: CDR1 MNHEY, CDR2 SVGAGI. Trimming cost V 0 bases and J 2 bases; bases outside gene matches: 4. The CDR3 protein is CASSYSTGITYEQYF. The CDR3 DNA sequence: TGTGCCAGCAGTTACTCGACAGGGATCACCTACGAGCAGTACTTC.

CDR3 DNA: TGCGCCAGCAGCCTCCAGGGGCAGGGGATAAACTATGGCTACACCTTC. Its protein is CASSLQGQGINYGYTF. V usage is TRBV5-1 and J usage is TRBJ1-2, with D perhaps TRBD1 (6 bases). This CDR3 has 16 residues. Germline V gene lookup returns CDR1 SGHRS and CDR2 YFSETQ. V dropped 4 bases and J dropped 2 bases, with 18 bases sitting between them.

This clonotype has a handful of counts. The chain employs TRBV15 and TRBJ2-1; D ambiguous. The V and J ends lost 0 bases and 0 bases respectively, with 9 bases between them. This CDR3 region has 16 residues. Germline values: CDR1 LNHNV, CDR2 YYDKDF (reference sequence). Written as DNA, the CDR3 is TGTGCCACCAGCAGAGAAGGCGGAAACTCCTACAATGAGCAGTTCTTC. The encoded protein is CATSREGGNSYNEQFF.

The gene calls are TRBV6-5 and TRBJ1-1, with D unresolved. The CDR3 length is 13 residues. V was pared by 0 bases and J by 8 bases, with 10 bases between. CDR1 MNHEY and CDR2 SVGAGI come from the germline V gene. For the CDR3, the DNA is TGTGCCAGCAGTTACTCGATTGATCGAGAAGCTTTCTTT. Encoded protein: CASSYSIDREAFF.

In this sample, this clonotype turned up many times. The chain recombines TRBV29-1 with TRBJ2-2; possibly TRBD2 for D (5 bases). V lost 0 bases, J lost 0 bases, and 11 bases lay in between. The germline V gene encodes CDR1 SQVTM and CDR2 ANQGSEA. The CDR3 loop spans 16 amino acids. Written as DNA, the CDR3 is TGCAGCGTTGAAGATCGGACGCGGGCGAACACCGGGGAGCTGTTTTTT. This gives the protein CSVEDRTRANTGELFF.

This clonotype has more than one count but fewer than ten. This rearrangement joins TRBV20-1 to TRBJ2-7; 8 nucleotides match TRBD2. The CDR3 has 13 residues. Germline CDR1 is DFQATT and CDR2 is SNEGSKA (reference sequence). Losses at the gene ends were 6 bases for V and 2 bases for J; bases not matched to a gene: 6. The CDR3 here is CSAEVSGTYEQYF. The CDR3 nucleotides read TGCAGTGCAGAAGTTAGCGGGACCTACGAGCAGTACTTC.

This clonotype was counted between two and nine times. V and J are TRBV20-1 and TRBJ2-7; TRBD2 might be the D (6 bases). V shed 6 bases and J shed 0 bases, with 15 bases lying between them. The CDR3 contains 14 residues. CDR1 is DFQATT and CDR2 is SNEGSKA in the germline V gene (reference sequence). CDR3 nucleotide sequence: TGCAGTGCGTACCGGGACGGGAGCTCCTACGAGCAGTACTTC. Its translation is CSAYRDGSSYEQYF.

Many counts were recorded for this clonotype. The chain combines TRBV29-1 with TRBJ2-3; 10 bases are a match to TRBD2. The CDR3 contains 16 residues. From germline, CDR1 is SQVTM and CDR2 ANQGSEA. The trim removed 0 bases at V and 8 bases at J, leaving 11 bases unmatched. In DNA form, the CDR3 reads TGCAGCGTTGAAGATTTAGAGCGGGAGGGCCCCGTTACGCAGTATTTT. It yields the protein CSVEDLEREGPVTQYF.

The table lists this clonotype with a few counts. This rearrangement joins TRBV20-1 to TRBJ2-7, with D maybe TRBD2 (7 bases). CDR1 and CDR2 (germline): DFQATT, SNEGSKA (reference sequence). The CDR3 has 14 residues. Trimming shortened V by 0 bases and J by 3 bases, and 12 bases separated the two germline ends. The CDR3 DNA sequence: TGCAGTGCTAGAGAGCGGGGGCTCTTCTACGAGCAGTACTTC. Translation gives CSARERGLFYEQYF.

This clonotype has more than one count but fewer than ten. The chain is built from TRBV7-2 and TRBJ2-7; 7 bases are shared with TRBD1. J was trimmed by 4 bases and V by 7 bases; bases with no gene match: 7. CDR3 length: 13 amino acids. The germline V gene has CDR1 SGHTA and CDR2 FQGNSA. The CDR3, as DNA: TGTGCCAGCACAGACAGGGTGTCTTACGAGCAGTACTTC. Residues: CASTDRVSYEQYF.

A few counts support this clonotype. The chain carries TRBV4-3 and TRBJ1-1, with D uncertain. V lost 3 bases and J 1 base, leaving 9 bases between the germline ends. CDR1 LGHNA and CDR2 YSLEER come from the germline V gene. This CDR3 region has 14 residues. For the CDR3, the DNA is TGCGCCAGCAGCCACGGGGTGGGGAACACTGAAGCTTTCTTT. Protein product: CASSHGVGNTEAFF.

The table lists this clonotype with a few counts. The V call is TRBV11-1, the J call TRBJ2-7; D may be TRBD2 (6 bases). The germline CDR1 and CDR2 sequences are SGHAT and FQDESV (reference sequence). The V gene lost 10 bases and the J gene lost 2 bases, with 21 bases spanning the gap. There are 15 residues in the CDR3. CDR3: CANPSLGLATYEQYF. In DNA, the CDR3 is TGTGCCAACCCGAGCTTGGGCCTAGCGACCTACGAGCAGTACTTC.

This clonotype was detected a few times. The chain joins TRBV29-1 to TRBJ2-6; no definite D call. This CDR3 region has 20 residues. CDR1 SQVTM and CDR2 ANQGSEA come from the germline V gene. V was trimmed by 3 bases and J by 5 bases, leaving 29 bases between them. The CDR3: CSVEARSYPSLSVWANVLTF. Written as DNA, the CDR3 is TGCAGCGTTGAGGCTAGGTCGTATCCCTCTTTAAGTGTGTGGGCCAACGTCCTGACTTTC.

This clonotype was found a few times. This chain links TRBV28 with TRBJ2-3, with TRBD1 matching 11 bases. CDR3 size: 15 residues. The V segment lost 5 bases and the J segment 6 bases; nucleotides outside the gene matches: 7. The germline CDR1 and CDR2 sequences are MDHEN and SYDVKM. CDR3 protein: CASSPRTGGRDTQYF. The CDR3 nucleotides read TGTGCCAGCAGTCCCCGGACAGGGGGCAGGGATACGCAGTATTTT.

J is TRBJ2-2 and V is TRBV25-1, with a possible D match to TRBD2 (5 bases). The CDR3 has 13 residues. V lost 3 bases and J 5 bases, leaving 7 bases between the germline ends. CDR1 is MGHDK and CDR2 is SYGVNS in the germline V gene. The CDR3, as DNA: TGTGCCAGCAGTGAGAGGGTAACCGGGGAGCTGTTTTTT. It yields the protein CASSERVTGELFF.

In DNA form, the CDR3 reads TGTGCCATCAGTGATTCTATTTCTAACTACGAGCAGTACTTC. It translates to CAISDSISNYEQYF. V is TRBV10-3 and J is TRBJ2-7; no firm D call. The CDR3 sequence is 14 residues long. Germline CDR1 is ENHRY and CDR2 is SYGVKD. V was shortened by 3 bases and J by 3 bases, with 12 bases between the two germline ends.

The CDR3 nucleotides are TGTGCCAGCAGCCCACTCATCTTACGCGAGCAGTACTTC. Translating it yields CASSPLILREQYF. The chain is built from TRBV11-2 and TRBJ2-7; no clear D. CDR1 and CDR2 from the germline V gene are SGHAT and FQNNGV. CDR3 length: 13 residues. Trimming stripped 5 bases from V and 6 bases from J, with 14 bases between. The whole variable domain, filled in from reference TRBV11-2 and TRBJ2-7, reads EAGVAQSPRYKIIEKRQSVAFWCNPISGHATLYWYQQILGQGPKLLIQFQNNGVVDDSQLPKDRFSAERLKGVDSTLKIQPAKLEDSAVYLCASSPLILREQYFGPGTRLTVT.

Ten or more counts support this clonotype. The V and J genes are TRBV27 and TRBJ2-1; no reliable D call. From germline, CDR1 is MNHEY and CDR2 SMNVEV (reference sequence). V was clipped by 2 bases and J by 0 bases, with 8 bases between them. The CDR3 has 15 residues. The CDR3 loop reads CASSLSLSSYNEQFF. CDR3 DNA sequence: TGTGCCAGCAGTTTAAGCTTGAGCTCCTACAATGAGCAGTTCTTC.

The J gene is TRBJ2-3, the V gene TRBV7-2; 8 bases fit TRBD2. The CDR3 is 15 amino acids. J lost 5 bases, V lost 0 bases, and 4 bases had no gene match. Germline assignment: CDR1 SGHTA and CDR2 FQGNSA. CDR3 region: CASSLASGEGDTQYF. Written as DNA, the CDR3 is TGTGCCAGCAGCTTAGCTAGCGGGGAGGGAGATACGCAGTATTTT.

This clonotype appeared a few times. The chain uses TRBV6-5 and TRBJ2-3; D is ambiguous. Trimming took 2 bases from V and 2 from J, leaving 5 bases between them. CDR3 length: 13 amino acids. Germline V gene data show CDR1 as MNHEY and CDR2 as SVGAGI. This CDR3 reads CASSYDPTDTQYF. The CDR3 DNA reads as TGTGCCAGCAGTTACGATCCCACAGATACGCAGTATTTT.

The CDR3: CASSSPGQGPGELFF. CDR3 DNA sequence: TGTGCCAGCAGTTCACCGGGACAGGGACCCGGGGAGCTGTTTTTT. The chain couples TRBV28 to TRBJ2-2; 9 bases are a match to TRBD1. The CDR3 has 15 amino acids. Looked up from germline, CDR1 is MDHEN and CDR2 is SYDVKM. J lost 6 bases, V lost 4 bases, and 6 bases had no gene match.

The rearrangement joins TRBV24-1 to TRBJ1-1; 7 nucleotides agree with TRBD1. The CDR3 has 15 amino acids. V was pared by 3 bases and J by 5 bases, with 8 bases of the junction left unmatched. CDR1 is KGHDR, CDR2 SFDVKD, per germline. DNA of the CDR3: TGTGCCACCAGTGATCCCAACAGGGGAGAGACTGAAGCTTTCTTT. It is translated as CATSDPNRGETEAFF.

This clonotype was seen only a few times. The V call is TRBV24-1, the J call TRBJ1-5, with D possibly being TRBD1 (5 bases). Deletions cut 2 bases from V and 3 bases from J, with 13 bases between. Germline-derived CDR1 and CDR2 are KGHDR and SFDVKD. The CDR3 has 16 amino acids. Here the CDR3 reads CATSDSRDGDNQPQHF. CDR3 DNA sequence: TGTGCCACCAGTGATTCCCGGGACGGAGACAATCAGCCCCAGCATTTT.

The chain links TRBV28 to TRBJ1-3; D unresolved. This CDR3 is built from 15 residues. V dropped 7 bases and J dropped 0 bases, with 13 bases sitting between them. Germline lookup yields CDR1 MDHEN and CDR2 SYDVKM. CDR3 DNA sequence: TGTGCCAGCAAACCGTTACGAACCTCTGGAAACACCATATATTTT. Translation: CASKPLRTSGNTIYF. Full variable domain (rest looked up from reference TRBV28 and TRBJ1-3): DVKVTQSSRYLVKRTGEKVFLECVQDMDHENMFWYRQDPGLGLRLIYFSYDVKMKEKGDIPEGYSVSREKKERFSLILESASTNQTSMYLCASKPLRTSGNTIYFGEGSWLTVV.

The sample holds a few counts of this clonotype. DNA for the CDR3: TGTGCCAGCAGCCAAGAGTCTAATTGGGGCGGGGTTGCCAATGAGCAGTTCTTC. Translation: CASSQESNWGGVANEQFF. The chain has TRBV4-2 and TRBJ2-1; D might be TRBD2 (6 bases). The V and J ends lost 0 bases and 6 bases respectively, with 21 bases between them. Germline CDR1 and CDR2: LGHNA and YNFKEQ. CDR3 length: 18 residues.